This T cell receptor beta chain was identified during a study of cytomegalovirus exposure and HLA in healthy donors. Looking at the study overall: The approximately 110 validation repertoires used a platform that matched the one used for the 550 to 800 first-cohort repertoires, as a later analysis reported.

Sequencing used immunoSEQ multiplex PCR; TCRdb keeps in-frame clones, though not all of them. In the table there are about 110,000 clones, approximately 85% of which are singletons. CDR1 MNHNS and CDR2 SASEGT come from the germline V gene. The CDR3 runs 15 residues. Trimming took 5 bases from V and 2 from J; bases not matched to a gene: 2. In the case of this clone: Its specificity is unknown.

Study findings and constraints: According to the study, 150 to 200 TCR beta chains were cytomegalovirus-associated. Among the CMV-associated chains, three were confirmed in vitro as specific for CMV antigens.

The donors were part of the validation cohort of 120 subjects. That cohort was separate from the first cohort, which comprised 500 to 700 subjects. V usage is TRBV6-1 and J usage is TRBJ2-5; 13 positions agree with TRBD2. Input material: PBMCs. The receptor was isolated from a woman aged 18-30 years in good health and CMV-seronegative. CDR3 sequence reads: CASSRLAGGQETQYF. The CDR3 DNA reads as TGTGCCAGCAGTAGACTAGCGGGGGGTCAAGAGACCCAGTACTTC.